This T cell receptor beta chain stems from a study of T-cell memory formation after mild COVID-19. Study-wide background: There were largely donor-specific TCR clusters. Whole-study findings and limits: Shrinking CD4+ clones were chiefly CM and EM; CD8+ ones were chiefly EMRA.

This clonotype was counted a few times. Antigen: not known. J gave up 0 bases and V 7 bases, and 11 bases lay outside the gene matches. Germline-derived CDR1 and CDR2 are MNHNS and SASEGT. CDR3 size: 16 residues. TCRdb reanalysed the 5' RACE reads using MiXCR and keeps one entry per CDR3 protein. The table records fewer than 650,000 distinct CDR3 sequences, less than 25% of them present only once. The chain links TRBV6-1 to TRBJ1-2; 7 positions agree with TRBD1. The source is an adult woman who had mild COVID-19 (a few samples of this study predate the infection). Cell type and time point are not known. Sequencing was done on a sample of PBMCs or a T cell subset sorted from them (not recorded which). CDR3 coding DNA: TGTGCCAGCACTCCCGGACAGGTGGGATCTAACTATGGCTACACCTTC. It yields the protein CASTPGQVGSNYGYTF.